This T cell receptor (beta chain) was observed in a study of PD-1 blockade in classical Hodgkin lymphoma. Whole-study results and caveats: Underlying causes for the observed repertoire differences were not defined, possibly disease activity or prior therapy. Baseline TCR diversity was reportedly lower in newly diagnosed patients than healthy donors.

Trimming took off 0 bases at V and 9 bases at J, with 6 bases between the two ends. CDR1 is LGHNA and CDR2 is YNFKEQ in the germline V gene. The CDR3 covers 12 residues. About this clone itself: As yet, its antigen is unknown.

Produced via immunoSEQ multiplex PCR; TCRdb's table is partial and in-frame only. The sample contains under 35,000 clones, around 89% of which appear only once. Time point specified: newly diagnosed, previously untreated cHL patient sample. Purified CD4+ T cells were obtained from thawed PBMCs through magnetic negative selection. What served as comparison were PBMCs in newly diagnosed, untreated classical Hodgkin lymphoma. The TCR sequence derives from a human donor with classical Hodgkin lymphoma. Specimen: CD4+ T cells from blood. The chain combines TRBV4-2 with TRBJ2-1; D gene unclear. In DNA, the CDR3 is TGTGCCAGCAGCCAAGAAAGAATTGAGCAGTTCTTC. Translated, it gives CASSQERIEQFF.